The 8 T cell receptor beta chains in this list originate from one sample, sequenced in a study of STAT5B mutations in CD4+ large granular lymphocyte leukemia. The method was immunoSEQ multiplex PCR; TCRdb's version includes in-frame clones alone and lacks a portion of them. The data show tens of thousands of clones, 82% seen once. Input material: CD4+ T cells from blood buffy coats. These receptor sequences come from a human donor in good health.

The chain joins TRBV29-1 to TRBJ2-2; D might be TRBD1 (5 bases). Germline assignment: CDR1 SQVTM and CDR2 ANQGSEA. The CDR3 totals 13 residues. The V and J ends lost 7 bases and 5 bases respectively, with 14 bases between them. CDR3 sequence: CSARVGATGELFF. The CDR3 nucleotides read TGCAGCGCTCGGGTAGGGGCGACCGGGGAGCTGTTTTTT.

The rearrangement joins TRBV5-1 to TRBJ1-4; D may be TRBD1 (5 bases). CDR1 is SGHRS, CDR2 YFSETQ, per germline. The CDR3 loop spans 16 amino acids. Trimming left V 4 bases short and J 1 base short, with 14 bases between. CDR3 region: CASSGGPSGTNEKLFF. In DNA form, the CDR3 reads TGCGCCAGCAGCGGGGGACCCAGTGGAACTAATGAAAAACTGTTTTTT.

This clone was observed a single time. The V gene is TRBV5-1, the J gene TRBJ2-5; 7 bases are a match to TRBD1. The CDR3 length is 15 residues. V shed 7 bases and J 3 bases; nucleotides not matched to a gene: 12. The germline V gene has CDR1 SGHRS and CDR2 YFSETQ. CDR3 nucleotides: TGCGCCAGCGACCCGAGGGACAGTAGAAAAGAGACCCAGTACTTC. Its translation: CASDPRDSRKETQYF.

The gene calls are TRBV2 and TRBJ2-3; the D gene could be TRBD1 or TRBD2 (6 bases each). Germline CDR1 reads SNHLY; CDR2 reads FYNNEI. The CDR3 is 15 amino acids. Trimming stripped 4 bases from V and 3 bases from J, with 14 bases between. CDR3 region: CASSVRGPQTDTQYF. The CDR3 region has the DNA TGTGCCAGCAGTGTCCGGGGGCCCCAGACAGATACGCAGTATTTT.

The rearrangement joins TRBV19 to TRBJ2-3, with TRBD1 as a possible D gene (5 bases). Germline V gene lookup returns CDR1 LNHDA and CDR2 SQIVND (reference sequence). CDR3 size: 14 residues. Trimming cost V 7 bases and J 1 base, with 12 bases left between them. For the CDR3, the DNA is TGTGCCAGTAAGGGGTCCTCGGGCACAGATACGCAGTATTTT. Translation: CASKGSSGTDTQYF.

The chain recombines TRBV2 with TRBJ1-1; D unclear. V lost 6 bases, J lost 3 bases, and 11 bases lay in between. Germline assignment: CDR1 SNHLY and CDR2 FYNNEI. The CDR3 length is 13 residues. The CDR3 loop reads CASRPYEDTEAFF. In DNA, the CDR3 is TGTGCCAGCAGACCCTACGAGGACACTGAAGCTTTCTTT.

The chain uses TRBV7-2 and TRBJ2-5; D perhaps matches TRBD1 (6 bases). The CDR3 contains 14 residues. The germline CDR1 and CDR2 sequences are SGHTA and FQGNSA. With 1 base removed from V and 5 bases from J, the gap between germline ends came to 11 bases. The CDR3 region is CASSLGPRGETQYF. The CDR3 coding sequence is TGTGCCAGCAGCTTAGGACCCAGGGGTGAGACCCAGTACTTC. Full variable domain (rest looked up from reference TRBV7-2 and TRBJ2-5): GAGVSQSPSNKVTEKGKDVELRCDPISGHTALYWYRQSLGQGLEFLIYFQGNSAPDKSGLPSDRFSAERTGGSVSTLTIQRTQQEDSAVYLCASSLGPRGETQYFGPGTRLLVL.

The chain combines TRBV7-9 with TRBJ2-7, with TRBD1 matching over 9 bases. Germline values: CDR1 SEHNR, CDR2 FQNEAQ (reference sequence). The CDR3 loop spans 14 amino acids. V shed 6 bases and J 3 bases; nucleotides not matched to a gene: 6. CDR3 DNA: TGTGCCAGCAGATCGACAGGGGGGGGCTACGAGCAGTACTTC. This encodes CASRSTGGGYEQYF.